This TCR beta chain comes out of a study of cytomegalovirus exposure and HLA in healthy donors. Per germline, CDR1 MRHNA and CDR2 SNTAGT. After removal of 3 bases from V and 2 bases from J, the junction contained 4 bases not matched to a gene. This CDR3 spans 15 amino acids. The primer mix had 60 Vbeta and 13 Jbeta primers. Repertoires were generated with immunoSEQ multiplex PCR, while TCRdb's copy carries only in-frame clones and drops some. The table shows around 300,000 clones, with approximately 70% occurring only once. This clone turned up a few times. This TCR derives from a female donor in good health and CMV-seronegative. The chain couples TRBV6-4 to TRBJ2-5; TRBD2 matches 9 bases. The specimen sequenced was PBMCs. In nucleotides, the CDR3 is TGTGCCAGCAGTGAGGTAGCGGGAGTGCAAGAGACCCAGTACTTC. Protein sequence: CASSEVAGVQETQYF.